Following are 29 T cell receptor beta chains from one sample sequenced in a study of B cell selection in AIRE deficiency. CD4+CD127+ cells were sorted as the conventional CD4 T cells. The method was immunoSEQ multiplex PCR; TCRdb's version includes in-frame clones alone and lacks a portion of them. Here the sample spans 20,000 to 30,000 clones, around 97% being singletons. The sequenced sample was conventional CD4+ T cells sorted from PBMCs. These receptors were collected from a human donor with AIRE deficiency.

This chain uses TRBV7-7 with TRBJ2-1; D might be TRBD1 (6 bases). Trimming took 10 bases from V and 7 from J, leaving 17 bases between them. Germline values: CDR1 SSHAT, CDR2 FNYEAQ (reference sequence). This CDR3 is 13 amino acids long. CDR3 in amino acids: CAIGTPQGNEQFF. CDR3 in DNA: TGTGCCATAGGGACACCTCAGGGAAATGAGCAGTTCTTC.

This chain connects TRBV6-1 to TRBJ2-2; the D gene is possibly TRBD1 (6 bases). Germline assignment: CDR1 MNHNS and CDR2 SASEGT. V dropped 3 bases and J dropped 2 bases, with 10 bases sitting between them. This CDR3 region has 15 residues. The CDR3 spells CASSEIGTNTGELFF. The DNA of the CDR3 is TGTGCCAGCAGTGAGATAGGGACAAACACCGGGGAGCTGTTTTTT.

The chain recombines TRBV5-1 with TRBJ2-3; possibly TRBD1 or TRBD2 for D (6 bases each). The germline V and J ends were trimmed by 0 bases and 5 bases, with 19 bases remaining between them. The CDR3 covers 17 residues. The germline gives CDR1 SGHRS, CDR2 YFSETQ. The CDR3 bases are TGCGCCAGCAGCTTGGGAAGGGGGGTTTCCCGCGGAGATACGCAGTATTTT. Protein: CASSLGRGVSRGDTQYF.

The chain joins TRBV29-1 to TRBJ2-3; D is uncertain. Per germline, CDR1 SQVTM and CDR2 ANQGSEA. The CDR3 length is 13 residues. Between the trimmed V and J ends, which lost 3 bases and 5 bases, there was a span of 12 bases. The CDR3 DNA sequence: TGCAGCGTTGATTTGGCTAGAGGAGATACGCAGTATTTT. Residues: CSVDLARGDTQYF.

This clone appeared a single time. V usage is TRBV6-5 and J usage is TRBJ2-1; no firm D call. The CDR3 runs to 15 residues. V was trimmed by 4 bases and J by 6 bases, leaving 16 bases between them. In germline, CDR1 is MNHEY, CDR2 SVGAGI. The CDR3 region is CASSFRVAGANEQFF. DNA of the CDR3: TGTGCCAGCAGTTTCCGGGTAGCAGGCGCCAATGAGCAGTTCTTC.

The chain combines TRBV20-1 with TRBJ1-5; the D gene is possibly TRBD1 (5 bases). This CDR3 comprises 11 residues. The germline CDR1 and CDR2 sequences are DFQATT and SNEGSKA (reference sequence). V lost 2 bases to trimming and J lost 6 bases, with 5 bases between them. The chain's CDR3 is CSARQGQPQHF. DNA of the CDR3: TGCAGTGCTAGACAGGGTCAGCCCCAGCATTTT.

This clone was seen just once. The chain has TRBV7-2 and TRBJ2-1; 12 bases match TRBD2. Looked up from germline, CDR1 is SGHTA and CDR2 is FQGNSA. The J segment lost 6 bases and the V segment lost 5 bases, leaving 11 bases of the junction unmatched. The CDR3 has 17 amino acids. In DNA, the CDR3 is TGTGCCAGCAGCCCTCGGACTAGCGGGATTTCATTCAATGAGCAGTTCTTC. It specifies CASSPRTSGISFNEQFF. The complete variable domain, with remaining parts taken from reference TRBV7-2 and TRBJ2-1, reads GAGVSQSPSNKVTEKGKDVELRCDPISGHTALYWYRQSLGQGLEFLIYFQGNSAPDKSGLPSDRFSAERTGGSVSTLTIQRTQQEDSAVYLCASSPRTSGISFNEQFFGPGTRLTVL.

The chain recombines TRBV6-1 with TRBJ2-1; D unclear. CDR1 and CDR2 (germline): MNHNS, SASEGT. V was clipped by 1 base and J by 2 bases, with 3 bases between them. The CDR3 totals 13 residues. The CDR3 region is CASSEGTYNEQFF. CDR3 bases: TGTGCCAGCAGTGAAGGCACCTACAATGAGCAGTTCTTC.

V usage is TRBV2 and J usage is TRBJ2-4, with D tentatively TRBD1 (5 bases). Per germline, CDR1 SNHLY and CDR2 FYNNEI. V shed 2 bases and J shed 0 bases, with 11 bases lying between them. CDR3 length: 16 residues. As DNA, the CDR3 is TGTGCCAGCAGTGAAAGGGGTCTGCTAGCCAAAAACATTCAGTACTTC. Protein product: CASSERGLLAKNIQYF.

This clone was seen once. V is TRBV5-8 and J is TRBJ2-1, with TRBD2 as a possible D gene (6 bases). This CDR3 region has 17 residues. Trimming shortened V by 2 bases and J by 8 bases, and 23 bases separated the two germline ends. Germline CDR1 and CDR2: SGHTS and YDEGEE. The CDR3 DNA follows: TGTGCCAGCAGCTTAAGAGCCACTAGCCTCCTTACTTATGAGCAGTTCTTC. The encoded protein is CASSLRATSLLTYEQFF.

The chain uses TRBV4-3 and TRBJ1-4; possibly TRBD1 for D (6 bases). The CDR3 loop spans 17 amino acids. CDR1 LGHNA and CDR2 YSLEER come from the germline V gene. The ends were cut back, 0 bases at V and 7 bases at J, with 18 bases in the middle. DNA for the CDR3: TGCGCCAGCAGCCAAGATAGAGGGGGGGATCACGGTGAAAAACTGTTTTTT. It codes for CASSQDRGGDHGEKLFF.

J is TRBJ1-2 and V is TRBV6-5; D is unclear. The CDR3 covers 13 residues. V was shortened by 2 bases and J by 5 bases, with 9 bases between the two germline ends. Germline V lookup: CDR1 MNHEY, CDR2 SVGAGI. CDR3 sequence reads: CASSYEGRYGYTF. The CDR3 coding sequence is TGTGCCAGCAGTTACGAGGGTAGATATGGCTACACCTTC.

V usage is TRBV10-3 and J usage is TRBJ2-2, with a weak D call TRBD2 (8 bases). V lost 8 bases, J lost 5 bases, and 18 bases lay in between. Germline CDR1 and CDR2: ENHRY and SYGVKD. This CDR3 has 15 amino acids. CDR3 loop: CAIQVVAGQTGELFF. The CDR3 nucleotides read TGTGCCATCCAGGTGGTAGCGGGACAGACCGGGGAGCTGTTTTTT.

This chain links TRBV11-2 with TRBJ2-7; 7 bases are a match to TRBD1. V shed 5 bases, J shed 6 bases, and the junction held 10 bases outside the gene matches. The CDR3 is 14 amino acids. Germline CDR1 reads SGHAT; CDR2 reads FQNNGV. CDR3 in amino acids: CASSQETGQIEQYF. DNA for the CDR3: TGTGCCAGCAGCCAAGAAACGGGACAGATCGAGCAGTACTTC. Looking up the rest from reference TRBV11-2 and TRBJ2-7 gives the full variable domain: EAGVAQSPRYKIIEKRQSVAFWCNPISGHATLYWYQQILGQGPKLLIQFQNNGVVDDSQLPKDRFSAERLKGVDSTLKIQPAKLEDSAVYLCASSQETGQIEQYFGPGTRLTVT.

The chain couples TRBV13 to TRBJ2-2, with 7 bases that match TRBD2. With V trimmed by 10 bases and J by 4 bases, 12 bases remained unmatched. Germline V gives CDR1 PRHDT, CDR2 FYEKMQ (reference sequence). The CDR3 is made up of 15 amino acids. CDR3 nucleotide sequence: TGTGCCACGGGGAGGGGAGTACTTCGCACCGGGGAGCTGTTTTTT. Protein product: CATGRGVLRTGELFF.

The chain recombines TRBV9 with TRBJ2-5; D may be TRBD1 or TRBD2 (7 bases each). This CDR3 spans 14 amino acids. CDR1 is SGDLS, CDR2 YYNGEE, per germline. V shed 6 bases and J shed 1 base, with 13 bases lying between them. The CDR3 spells CASNRGLFQETQYF. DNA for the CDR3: TGTGCCAGCAACAGGGGACTATTCCAAGAGACCCAGTACTTC.

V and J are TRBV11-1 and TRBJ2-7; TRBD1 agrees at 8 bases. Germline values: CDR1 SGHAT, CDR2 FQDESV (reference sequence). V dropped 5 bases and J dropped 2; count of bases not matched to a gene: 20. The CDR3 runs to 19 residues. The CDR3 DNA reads TGTGCCAGCAGCATAAATAGGGCAGGGGGCATCGGTGTTCCCTACGAGCAGTACTTC. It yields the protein CASSINRAGGIGVPYEQYF. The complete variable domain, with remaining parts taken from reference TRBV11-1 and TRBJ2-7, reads EAEVAQSPRYKITEKSQAVAFWCDPISGHATLYWYRQILGQGPELLVQFQDESVVDDSQLPKDRFSAERLKGVDSTLKIQPAELGDSAMYLCASSINRAGGIGVPYEQYFGPGTRLTVT.

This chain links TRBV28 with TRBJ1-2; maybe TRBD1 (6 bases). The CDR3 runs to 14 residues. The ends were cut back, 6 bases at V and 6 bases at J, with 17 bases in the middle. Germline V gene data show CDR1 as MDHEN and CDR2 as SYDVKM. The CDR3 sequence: CASRESRTVDGYTF. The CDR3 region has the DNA TGTGCCAGCAGGGAGTCTCGGACAGTCGATGGCTACACCTTC.

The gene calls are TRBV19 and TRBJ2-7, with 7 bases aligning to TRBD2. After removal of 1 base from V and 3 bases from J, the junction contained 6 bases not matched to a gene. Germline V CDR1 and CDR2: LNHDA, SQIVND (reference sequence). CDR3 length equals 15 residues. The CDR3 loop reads CASSIGPGTIYEQYF. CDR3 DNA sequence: TGTGCCAGTAGTATAGGTCCAGGGACTATCTACGAGCAGTACTTC.

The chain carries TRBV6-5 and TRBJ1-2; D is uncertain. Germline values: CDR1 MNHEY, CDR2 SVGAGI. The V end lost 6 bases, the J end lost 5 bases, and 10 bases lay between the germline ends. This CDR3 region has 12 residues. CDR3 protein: CASSGGLYGYTF. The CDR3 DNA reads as TGTGCCAGCAGCGGTGGTTTGTATGGCTACACCTTC.

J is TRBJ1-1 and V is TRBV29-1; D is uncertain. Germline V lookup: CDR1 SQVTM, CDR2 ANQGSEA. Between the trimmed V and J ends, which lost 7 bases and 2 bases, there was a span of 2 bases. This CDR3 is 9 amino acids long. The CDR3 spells CSANTEAFF. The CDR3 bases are TGCAGCGCCAACACTGAAGCTTTCTTT.

The CDR3 bases are TGTGCCAGCAGTGTTCCCTCGGGACACCTTTACGAGCAGTACTTC. It specifies CASSVPSGHLYEQYF. The rearrangement joins TRBV6-1 to TRBJ2-7, with a weak D call TRBD1 (6 bases). The CDR3 spans 15 residues. V was shortened by 4 bases and J by 4 bases, with 17 bases between the two germline ends. Germline lookup yields CDR1 MNHNS and CDR2 SASEGT.

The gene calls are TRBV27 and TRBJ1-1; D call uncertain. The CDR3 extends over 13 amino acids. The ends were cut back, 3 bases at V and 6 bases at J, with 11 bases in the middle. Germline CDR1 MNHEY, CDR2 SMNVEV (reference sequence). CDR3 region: CASSLRVWAEAFF. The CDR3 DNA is TGTGCCAGCAGTTTGAGGGTATGGGCTGAAGCTTTCTTT.

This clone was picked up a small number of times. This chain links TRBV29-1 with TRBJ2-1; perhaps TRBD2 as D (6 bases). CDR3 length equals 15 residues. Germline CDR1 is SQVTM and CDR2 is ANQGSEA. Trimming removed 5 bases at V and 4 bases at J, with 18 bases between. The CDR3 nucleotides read TGCAGCGTTCCCGGGACTGCATTCCTGTACAATGAGCAGTTCTTC. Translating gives CSVPGTAFLYNEQFF.

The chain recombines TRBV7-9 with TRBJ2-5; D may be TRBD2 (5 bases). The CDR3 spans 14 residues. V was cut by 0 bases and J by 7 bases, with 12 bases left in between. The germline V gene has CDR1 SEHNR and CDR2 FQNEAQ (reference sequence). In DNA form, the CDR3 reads TGTGCCAGCAGCTTAGCAGGCACTGGAGGGACCCAGTACTTC. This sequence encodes CASSLAGTGGTQYF.

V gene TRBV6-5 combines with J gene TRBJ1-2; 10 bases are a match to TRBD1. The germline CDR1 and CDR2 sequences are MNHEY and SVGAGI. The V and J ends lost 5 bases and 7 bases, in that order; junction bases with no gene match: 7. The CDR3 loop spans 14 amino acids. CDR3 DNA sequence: TGTGCCAGCAGTCAAGACAGGGGGCAAGGTGGCTACACCTTC. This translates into CASSQDRGQGGYTF.

The CDR3 sequence: CASSLRGPVLTGANVLTF. Here the CDR3 DNA reads TGTGCCAGCAGCTTAAGGGGACCCGTACTTACCGGGGCCAACGTCCTGACTTTC. This chain links TRBV7-3 with TRBJ2-6; D might be TRBD1 or TRBD2, each matching 5 bases. Germline V gene data show CDR1 as SGHTA and CDR2 as FQGTGA. This CDR3 is built from 18 residues. The V end was cut by 1 base, the J end by 4 bases, with 17 bases between.

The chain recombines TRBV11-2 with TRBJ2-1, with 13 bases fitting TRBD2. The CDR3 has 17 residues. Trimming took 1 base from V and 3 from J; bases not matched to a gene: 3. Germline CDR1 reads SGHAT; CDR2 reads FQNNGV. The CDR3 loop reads CASSLVLAGGGYNEQFF. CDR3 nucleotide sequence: TGTGCCAGCAGCTTAGTACTAGCGGGAGGGGGCTACAATGAGCAGTTCTTC.

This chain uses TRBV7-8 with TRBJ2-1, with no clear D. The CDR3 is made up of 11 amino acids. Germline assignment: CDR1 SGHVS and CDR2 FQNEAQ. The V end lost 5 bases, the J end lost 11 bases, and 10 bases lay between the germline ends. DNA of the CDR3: TGTGCCAGCAGCCACGAGGATAAGCAGTTCTTC. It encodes CASSHEDKQFF.